One sample yielded the 4 T cell receptor beta chains listed below, sequenced in a study of blood T cell repertoires in COVID-19. Only in-frame clones appear in the TCRdb table, and some are missing; sequencing was by immunoSEQ multiplex PCR. Here the sample spans more than 130,000 clones, 84% being singletons. Sequencing used peripheral blood. These receptors were taken from a human donor in a cohort sampled during active COVID-19.

In its sample, this clone was seen once. The CDR3 DNA sequence: TGTGCCAGCAGCGTAGGTCAGACAGACTATGGCTACACCTTC. It yields the protein CASSVGQTDYGYTF. The chain links TRBV9 to TRBJ1-2; possible D gene TRBD1, 5 bases. Germline V gives CDR1 SGDLS, CDR2 YYNGEE. V lost 0 bases, J lost 3 bases, and 9 bases lay in between. This CDR3 is built from 14 residues.

This clone appeared a single time. The chain combines TRBV4-1 with TRBJ2-6; TRBD1 agrees at 9 bases. The V gene's germline CDR1 is MGHRA and CDR2 YSYEKL. V gave up 4 bases and J gave up 2 bases; unmatched junction bases: 9. The CDR3 spans 18 residues. The CDR3 region is CASSPRTGEPTGANVLTF. DNA of the CDR3: TGCGCCAGCAGCCCTCGGACAGGGGAGCCTACTGGGGCCAACGTCCTGACTTTC.

The genes are TRBV7-8 and TRBJ1-5; 9 bases match TRBD1. Germline lookup yields CDR1 SGHVS and CDR2 FQNEAQ. V shed 4 bases, J shed 3 bases, and the junction held 13 bases outside the gene matches. The CDR3 is 18 residues long. CDR3 in amino acids: CASSSSVSGQGFNQPQHF. CDR3 sequence (DNA): TGTGCCAGCAGCTCTTCCGTCTCAGGACAGGGGTTCAATCAGCCCCAGCATTTT.

The V call is TRBV5-1, the J call TRBJ1-4; possible D gene TRBD1, 5 bases. This CDR3 contains 15 residues. From germline, CDR1 is SGHRS and CDR2 YFSETQ. V lost 1 base to trimming and J lost 4 bases, with 11 bases between them. CDR3 amino acids: CASSLNRPNNEKLFF. In nucleotides, the CDR3 is TGCGCCAGCAGCTTGAACAGGCCAAATAATGAAAAACTGTTTTTT.